Below are 6 T cell receptor beta chains sequenced from a single sample in a study of response to subunit inactivated influenza vaccine. Using its own MiXCR run on the RT-PCR reads, TCRdb lists one record per CDR3 protein. The table has roughly 150,000 distinct CDR3 sequences, under 13% seen once. The sequenced sample was non-naive T cells sorted from PBMCs, obtained roughly 6 weeks after vaccination. The receptors come from a man over 45 who received an inactivated influenza vaccine.

Ten or more counts support this clonotype. The chain carries TRBV20-1 and TRBJ2-1; 7 nucleotides agree with TRBD2. This CDR3 is 14 amino acids long. CDR1 is DFQATT, CDR2 SNEGSKA, per germline (reference sequence). The J segment lost 2 bases and the V segment lost 1 base, leaving 2 bases of the junction unmatched. CDR3 sequence (DNA): TGCAGTGCTAGAGCGGGAGGTGCCTACAATGAGCAGTTCTTC. This translates into CSARAGGAYNEQFF.

The chain links TRBV7-9 to TRBJ2-2; perhaps TRBD1 as D (6 bases). V was clipped by 6 bases and J by 15 bases, with 20 bases between them. The CDR3 runs 13 residues. CDR1 is SEHNR, CDR2 FQNEAQ, per germline (reference sequence). CDR3 sequence reads: CASSSDVGGKVFF. The CDR3 DNA sequence: TGTGCCAGCAGTTCCGATGTTGGGGGCAAGGTGTTTTTT.

The table lists this clonotype with many counts. The chain employs TRBV4-3 and TRBJ1-3; the D is unclear. Between the trimmed V and J ends, which lost 0 bases and 0 bases, there was a span of 0 bases. The CDR3 runs 13 residues. The germline V gene encodes CDR1 LGHNA and CDR2 YSLEER. The CDR3 DNA follows: TGCGCCAGCAGCCAAGACTCTGGAAACACCATATATTTT. It encodes CASSQDSGNTIYF.

This clonotype turned up a few times. The chain carries TRBV4-1 and TRBJ1-6; unclear D gene. Trimming pared 2 bases from V and 8 bases from J, leaving 7 bases between. Looked up from germline, CDR1 is MGHRA and CDR2 is YSYEKL. CDR3 length: 13 amino acids. CDR3 bases: TGCGCCAGCAGCCAAAACACGGATTCACCCCTCCACTTT. Amino acid sequence: CASSQNTDSPLHF.

This chain connects TRBV4-3 to TRBJ1-3; D unclear. The CDR3 is made up of 18 amino acids. Trimming took off 5 bases at V and 0 bases at J, with 20 bases between the two ends. The germline V gene has CDR1 LGHNA and CDR2 YSLEER. In DNA form, the CDR3 reads TGCGCCAGCAGCTACCGGGTTGGCGCGGGCACCTCTGGAAACACCATATATTTT. Amino acids: CASSYRVGAGTSGNTIYF.

J is TRBJ2-7 and V is TRBV27; 9 positions agree with TRBD1. CDR3 length: 17 amino acids. Germline V gives CDR1 MNHEY, CDR2 SMNVEV (reference sequence). The trim removed 5 bases at V and 2 bases at J, leaving 13 bases unmatched. CDR3 nucleotides: TGTGCCAGCAGTCCGGATTTTATTCGGGACAGGGCCTACGAGCAGTACTTC. Protein product: CASSPDFIRDRAYEQYF.